Sequencing of this TCR beta chain was carried out in a study of blood T cell repertoires in COVID-19. It was during active infection that Seattle patients were enrolled and then longitudinally followed. Here immunoSEQ multiplex PCR was the method, and the copy in TCRdb shows in-frame clones only, minus some. The data contain hundreds of thousands of clones, approximately 91% of them singletons. V lost 4 bases and J lost 8; bases outside the gene matches: 13. CDR3 length: 15 residues. CDR1 is MGHDK, CDR2 SYGVNS, per germline. This chain uses TRBV25-1 with TRBJ1-2, with 7 bases lining up with TRBD1. The sequencing sample was made of peripheral blood. The sequence derives from a woman in her seventies with COVID-19, enrolled during active disease. The CDR3 DNA reads TGTGCCAGCAGTGTCCAGGGGGGCAGGGTACAAGGCTACACCTTC. This translates into CASSVQGGRVQGYTF.